The clone carrying this T cell receptor (beta chain) was seen at least ten times. The antigen remains unidentified. Germline CDR1 reads DFQATT; CDR2 reads SNEGSKA (reference sequence). The CDR3 has 15 amino acids. Trimming cost V 1 base and J 4 bases, with 15 bases left between them. This specimen comes from a study of early T cells in non-severe SARS-CoV-2 infection. Study context: Bulk RNA isolated from unsorted whole blood underwent sequencing; chains were not paired. General study findings and limits: Comparison of clonotypes with VDJdb favored anti-spike CD8 responses while missing private and CD4 specificities.

Tagging with unique molecular identifiers was applied to individual cDNA molecules. TCRdb re-called the 5' RACE reads through MiXCR, storing one row per CDR3 protein. The sample records about 30,000 distinct CDR3 sequences, roughly 7.2% being singletons. The sequence was collected from an adult who was a healthcare worker with PCR-confirmed SARS-CoV-2 infection or an uninfected control (not recorded which). The rearrangement uses TRBV20-1 and TRBJ2-3; D could derive from TRBD1 or TRBD2 (5 bases each). Input material: whole blood. Written as DNA, the CDR3 is TGCAGTGCTAGAGGGGGGATGGAATCGGCAGATACGCAGTATTTT. This gives the protein CSARGGMESADTQYF.